These T cell receptor beta chains were read from a single sample in a study of T cell responses to AZD1222 COVID-19 vaccine. Clones were sequenced by immunoSEQ multiplex PCR, and TCRdb holds only the in-frame ones, with some missing. The sample consists of 150,000 or so clones, 91% of them appearing once. The sequenced sample was peripheral blood, obtained on day 0 of AZD1222 vaccination. These receptors all come from an adult in good health. CDR3s include the opening cysteine and the closing phenylalanine or tryptophan. A D gene is named only where the DNA matches it firmly. Part of the rows lack a size; the others show once, few, many or a class for expanded clones.

v_gene: TRBV18; d_gene: -; j_gene: TRBJ1-1; abundance: -; CDR3nt: TGTGCCAGCTCACTCGGAAAAAACACTGAAGCTTTCTTT; CDR3aa: CASSLGKNTEAFF
v_gene: TRBV27; d_gene: TRBD1; j_gene: TRBJ1-2; abundance: -; CDR3nt: TGTGCCAGCAGGCCAGGAAGGGGGCTAGGAGGCTACACCTTC; CDR3aa: CASRPGRGLGGYTF
v_gene: TRBV5-1; d_gene: TRBD2; j_gene: TRBJ2-5; abundance: -; CDR3nt: TGCGCCAGCAGCGCCGGGACTACACAAGAGACCCAGTACTTC; CDR3aa: CASSAGTTQETQYF
v_gene: TRBV6-1; d_gene: TRBD2; j_gene: TRBJ2-5; abundance: -; CDR3nt: TGTGCCAGCAGTGAAGTCCTAGTGGCGGGAGGGACCCAGTACTTC; CDR3aa: CASSEVLVAGGTQYF
v_gene: TRBV7-2; d_gene: -; j_gene: TRBJ1-2; abundance: -; CDR3nt: TGTGCCAGCAGCCTCCGGGATGGAGGTTATGGCTACACCTTC; CDR3aa: CASSLRDGGYGYTF
v_gene: TRBV29-1; d_gene: TRBD1; j_gene: TRBJ1-5; abundance: once; CDR3nt: TGCAGCGTTGCTCCGGGACAGAGGCAGCCCCAGCATTTT; CDR3aa: CSVAPGQRQPQHF
v_gene: TRBV28; d_gene: -; j_gene: TRBJ1-5; abundance: -; CDR3nt: TGTGCCAGCAGTCCCCCTCAAGCCCCCCAGCATTTT; CDR3aa: CASSPPQAPQHF
v_gene: TRBV6-5; d_gene: -; j_gene: TRBJ1-2; abundance: -; CDR3nt: TGTGCCAGCAGTCTAACAGGGTCTAACTATGGCTACACCTTC; CDR3aa: CASSLTGSNYGYTF
v_gene: TRBV5-1; d_gene: TRBD1; j_gene: TRBJ2-1; abundance: once; CDR3nt: TGCGCCAGCAGCTCCACAGGGGGCTTTAGGGGTGAGCAGTTCTTC; CDR3aa: CASSSTGGFRGEQFF
v_gene: TRBV29-1; d_gene: -; j_gene: TRBJ2-1; abundance: -; CDR3nt: TGCAGCGTTGAATTCGGCAGGGGTACCTACAATGAGCAGTTCTTC; CDR3aa: CSVEFGRGTYNEQFF
v_gene: TRBV20-1; d_gene: -; j_gene: TRBJ1-2; abundance: -; CDR3nt: TGCAGTGCTAGAGGGGATGGCTACACCTTC; CDR3aa: CSARGDGYTF
v_gene: TRBV5-1; d_gene: -; j_gene: TRBJ2-6; abundance: -; CDR3nt: TGCGCCACCTCAGGCAACTCTGGGGCCAACGTCCTGACTTTC; CDR3aa: CATSGNSGANVLTF
v_gene: TRBV19; d_gene: TRBD1; j_gene: TRBJ2-1; abundance: -; CDR3nt: TGTGCCAGTGCAGACAGGGTCAATGAGCAGTTCTTC; CDR3aa: CASADRVNEQFF
v_gene: TRBV7-3; d_gene: TRBD2; j_gene: TRBJ2-5; abundance: -; CDR3nt: TGTGCCAGCAGCTTGGTGGGGGATGCGGGAGTACCCCTGGAGACCCAGTACTTC; CDR3aa: CASSLVGDAGVPLETQYF
v_gene: TRBV19; d_gene: -; j_gene: TRBJ1-2; abundance: -; CDR3nt: TGTGCCAGTAGTATCTCAGGGAACTATGGCTACACCTTC; CDR3aa: CASSISGNYGYTF
v_gene: TRBV12-3/TRBV12-4; d_gene: -; j_gene: TRBJ1-1; abundance: -; CDR3nt: TGTGCCAGCAGTTTAGCCCCGGGGGAAGCTTTCTTT; CDR3aa: CASSLAPGEAFF
v_gene: TRBV24-1; d_gene: -; j_gene: TRBJ2-1; abundance: -; CDR3nt: TGTGCCACCAGTGGACGGGACGACGCGTCGGTAAGTGAGCAGTTCTTC; CDR3aa: CATSGRDDASVSEQFF
v_gene: TRBV27; d_gene: -; j_gene: TRBJ1-5; abundance: once; CDR3nt: TGTGCCAGCGGCGAGGGAGGGTGGAATCAGCCCCAGCATTTT; CDR3aa: CASGEGGWNQPQHF
v_gene: TRBV7-8; d_gene: -; j_gene: TRBJ1-1; abundance: -; CDR3nt: TGTGCCAGCAGCACGACGAATGACGAAGAAGCTTTCTTT; CDR3aa: CASSTTNDEEAFF
v_gene: TRBV3-1/TRBV3-2; d_gene: TRBD1; j_gene: TRBJ2-7; abundance: once; CDR3nt: TGTGCCAGCAGCAAAAAGACAGGGGTCTACGAGCAGTACTTC; CDR3aa: CASSKKTGVYEQYF
v_gene: TRBV6-5; d_gene: -; j_gene: TRBJ2-7; abundance: -; CDR3nt: TGTGCCAGCAGGCAATGGGCGGACTACGAGCAGTACTTC; CDR3aa: CASRQWADYEQYF
v_gene: TRBV6-5; d_gene: -; j_gene: TRBJ2-7; abundance: -; CDR3nt: TGTGCCAGCACCAGAAGCTGGCAGAAAGGCTACGAGCAGTACTTC; CDR3aa: CASTRSWQKGYEQYF
v_gene: TRBV4-3; d_gene: -; j_gene: TRBJ2-2; abundance: -; CDR3nt: TGCGCCAGCAGCCAAGGGAATCGGCGGACCGGGGAGCTGTTTTTT; CDR3aa: CASSQGNRRTGELFF
v_gene: TRBV21-1; d_gene: -; j_gene: TRBJ1-4; abundance: once; CDR3nt: TGTGCCAGCAGCAAAATGGATGGGGTCTCAAACGAAAAACTGTTTTTT; CDR3aa: CASSKMDGVSNEKLFF
v_gene: TRBV12-3/TRBV12-4; d_gene: -; j_gene: TRBJ1-6; abundance: -; CDR3nt: TGTGCCAGCACCTTGGGGGGTGTCACACCCCTCCACTTT; CDR3aa: CASTLGGVTPLHF
v_gene: TRBV13; d_gene: TRBD2; j_gene: TRBJ2-1; abundance: -; CDR3nt: TGTGCCAGCAGACGCGGGGGGTCTGATCACAATGAGCAGTTCTTC; CDR3aa: CASRRGGSDHNEQFF
v_gene: TRBV11-2; d_gene: TRBD2; j_gene: TRBJ2-1; abundance: -; CDR3nt: TGTGCCAGCAGCTTAGGCCTAGCGGCAGCAAAAAATGAGCAGTTCTTC; CDR3aa: CASSLGLAAAKNEQFF
v_gene: TRBV14; d_gene: -; j_gene: TRBJ2-5; abundance: -; CDR3nt: TGTGCCAGCAGCCGCGTGATCTGGGCCTCAAACCCCGAGACCCAGTACTTC; CDR3aa: CASSRVIWASNPETQYF
v_gene: TRBV21-1; d_gene: -; j_gene: TRBJ2-5; abundance: -; CDR3nt: TGTGCCAGCAGCAAGAGCTGTGGAGGCGGGAGGGCTAAGGAGACCCAGTACTTC; CDR3aa: CASSKSCGGGRAKETQYF
v_gene: TRBV7-6; d_gene: -; j_gene: TRBJ1-3; abundance: -; CDR3nt: TGTGCCAGCAGCTATGGAGGCTTAGGAAACACCATATATTTT; CDR3aa: CASSYGGLGNTIYF
v_gene: TRBV18; d_gene: -; j_gene: TRBJ2-7; abundance: -; CDR3nt: TGTGCCAGCTCACCAGTAGGGACCAAGAACGAGCAGTACTTC; CDR3aa: CASSPVGTKNEQYF
v_gene: TRBV7-9; d_gene: TRBD1; j_gene: TRBJ1-6; abundance: -; CDR3nt: TGTGCCAGCAGCCAAGACAGGGCATCGGCCCTCCACTTT; CDR3aa: CASSQDRASALHF
v_gene: TRBV6-1; d_gene: -; j_gene: TRBJ2-1; abundance: -; CDR3nt: TGTGCCAGCAGTGAAGGCCCAGGGAATTATAGGCAGTTCTTC; CDR3aa: CASSEGPGNYRQFF
v_gene: TRBV19; d_gene: -; j_gene: TRBJ1-5; abundance: -; CDR3nt: TGTGCCAGTAGTCCCGGAAGACAGGCGGGCCAGCCCCAGCATTTT; CDR3aa: CASSPGRQAGQPQHF
v_gene: TRBV2; d_gene: -; j_gene: TRBJ1-5; abundance: -; CDR3nt: TGTGCCAGCAGTAACGACAGTCCACAGCATTTT; CDR3aa: CASSNDSPQHF
v_gene: TRBV20-1; d_gene: -; j_gene: TRBJ2-3; abundance: -; CDR3nt: TGCAGTGGTGGGCTGGGAGATACGCAGTATTTT; CDR3aa: CSGGLGDTQYF
v_gene: TRBV9; d_gene: TRBD1; j_gene: TRBJ2-3; abundance: -; CDR3nt: TGTGCCAGCAGCGTGGGACAGGGACCCACAGATACGCAGTATTTT; CDR3aa: CASSVGQGPTDTQYF